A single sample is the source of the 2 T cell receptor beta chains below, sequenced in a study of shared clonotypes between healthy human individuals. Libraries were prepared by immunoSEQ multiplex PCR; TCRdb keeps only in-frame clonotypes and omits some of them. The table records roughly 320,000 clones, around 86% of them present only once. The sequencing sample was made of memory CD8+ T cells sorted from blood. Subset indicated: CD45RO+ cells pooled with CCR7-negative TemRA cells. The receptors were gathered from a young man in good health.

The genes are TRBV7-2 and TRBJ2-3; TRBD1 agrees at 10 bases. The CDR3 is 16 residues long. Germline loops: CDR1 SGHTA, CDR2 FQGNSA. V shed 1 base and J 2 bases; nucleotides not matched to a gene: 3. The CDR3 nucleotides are TGTGCCAGCAGCTTAGTAGGGACAGGGGCCACAGATACGCAGTATTTT. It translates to CASSLVGTGATDTQYF.

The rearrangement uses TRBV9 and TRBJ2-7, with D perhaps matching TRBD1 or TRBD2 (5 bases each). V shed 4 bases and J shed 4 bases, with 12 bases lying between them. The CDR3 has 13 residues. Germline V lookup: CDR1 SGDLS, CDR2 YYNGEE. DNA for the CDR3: TGTGCCAGCAGCCCGACGGGGCGTTACGAGCAGTACTTC. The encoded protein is CASSPTGRYEQYF.